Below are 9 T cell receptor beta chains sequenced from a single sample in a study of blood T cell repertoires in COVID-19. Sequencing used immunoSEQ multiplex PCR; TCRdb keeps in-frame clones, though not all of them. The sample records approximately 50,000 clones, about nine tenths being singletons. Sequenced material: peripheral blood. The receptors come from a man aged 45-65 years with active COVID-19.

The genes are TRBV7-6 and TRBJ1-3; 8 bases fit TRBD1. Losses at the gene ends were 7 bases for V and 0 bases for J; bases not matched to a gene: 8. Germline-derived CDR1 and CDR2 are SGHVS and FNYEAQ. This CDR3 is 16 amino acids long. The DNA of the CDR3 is TGTGCCAGCATTCCGGGACAGGCCTTCTCTGGAAACACCATATATTTT. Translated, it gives CASIPGQAFSGNTIYF.

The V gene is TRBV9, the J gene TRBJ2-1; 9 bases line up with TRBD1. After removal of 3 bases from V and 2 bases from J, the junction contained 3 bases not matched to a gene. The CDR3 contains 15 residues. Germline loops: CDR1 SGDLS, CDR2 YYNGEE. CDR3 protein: CASSEGTGTYNEQFF. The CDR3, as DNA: TGTGCCAGCAGCGAGGGGACAGGGACCTACAATGAGCAGTTCTTC.

The CDR3 region is CASSHRSALQETQYF. In nucleotides, the CDR3 is TGTGCCAGCAGTCACCGTAGCGCCCTCCAAGAGACCCAGTACTTC. The chain links TRBV7-9 to TRBJ2-5; D possibly corresponds to TRBD2 (5 bases). The CDR3 spans 15 residues. V was pared by 6 bases and J by 1 base, with 15 bases between. CDR1 and CDR2 (germline): SEHNR, FQNEAQ (reference sequence).

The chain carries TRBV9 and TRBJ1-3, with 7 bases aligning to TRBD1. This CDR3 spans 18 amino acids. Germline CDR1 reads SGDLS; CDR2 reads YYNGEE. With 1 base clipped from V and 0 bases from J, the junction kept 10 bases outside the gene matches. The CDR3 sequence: CASSVWAGGFSSGNTIYF. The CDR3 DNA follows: TGTGCCAGCAGCGTATGGGCAGGGGGATTTAGCTCTGGAAACACCATATATTTT.

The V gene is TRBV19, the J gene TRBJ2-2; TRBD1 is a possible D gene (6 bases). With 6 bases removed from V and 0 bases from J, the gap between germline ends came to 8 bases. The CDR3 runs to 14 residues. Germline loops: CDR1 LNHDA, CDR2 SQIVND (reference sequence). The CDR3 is CASSDRTNTGELFF. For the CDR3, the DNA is TGTGCCAGTAGCGACAGGACGAACACCGGGGAGCTGTTTTTT.

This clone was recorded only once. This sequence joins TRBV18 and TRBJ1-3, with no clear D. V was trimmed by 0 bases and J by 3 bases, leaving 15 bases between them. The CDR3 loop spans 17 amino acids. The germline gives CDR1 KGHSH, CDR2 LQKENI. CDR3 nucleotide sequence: TGTGCCAGCTCACCACCAAATTCCGGGTTTGGTGGAAACACCATATATTTT. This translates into CASSPPNSGFGGNTIYF.

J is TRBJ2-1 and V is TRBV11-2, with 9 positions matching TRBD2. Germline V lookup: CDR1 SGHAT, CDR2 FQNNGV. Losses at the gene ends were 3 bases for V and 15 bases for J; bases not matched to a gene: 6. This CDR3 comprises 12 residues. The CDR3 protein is CASSFGREGWFF. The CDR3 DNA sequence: TGTGCCAGCAGCTTTGGGCGGGAGGGCTGGTTCTTC. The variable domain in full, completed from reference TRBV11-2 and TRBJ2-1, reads EAGVAQSPRYKIIEKRQSVAFWCNPISGHATLYWYQQILGQGPKLLIQFQNNGVVDDSQLPKDRFSAERLKGVDSTLKIQPAKLEDSAVYLCASSFGREGWFFGPGTRLTVL.

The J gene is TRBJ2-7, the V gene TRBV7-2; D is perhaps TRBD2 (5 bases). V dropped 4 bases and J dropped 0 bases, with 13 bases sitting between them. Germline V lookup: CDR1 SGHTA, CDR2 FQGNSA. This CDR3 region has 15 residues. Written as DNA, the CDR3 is TGTGCCAGCAGCTCCGCCGCGACTAACTCCTACGAGCAGTACTTC. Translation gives CASSSAATNSYEQYF.

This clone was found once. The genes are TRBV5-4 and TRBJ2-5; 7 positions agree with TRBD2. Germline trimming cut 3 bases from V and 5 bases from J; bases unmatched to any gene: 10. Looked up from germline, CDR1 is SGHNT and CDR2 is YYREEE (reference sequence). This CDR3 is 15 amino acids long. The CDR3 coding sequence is TGTGCCAGCAGCTCGAGCGGGGTCGAGGGGGAGACCCAGTACTTC. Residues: CASSSSGVEGETQYF.